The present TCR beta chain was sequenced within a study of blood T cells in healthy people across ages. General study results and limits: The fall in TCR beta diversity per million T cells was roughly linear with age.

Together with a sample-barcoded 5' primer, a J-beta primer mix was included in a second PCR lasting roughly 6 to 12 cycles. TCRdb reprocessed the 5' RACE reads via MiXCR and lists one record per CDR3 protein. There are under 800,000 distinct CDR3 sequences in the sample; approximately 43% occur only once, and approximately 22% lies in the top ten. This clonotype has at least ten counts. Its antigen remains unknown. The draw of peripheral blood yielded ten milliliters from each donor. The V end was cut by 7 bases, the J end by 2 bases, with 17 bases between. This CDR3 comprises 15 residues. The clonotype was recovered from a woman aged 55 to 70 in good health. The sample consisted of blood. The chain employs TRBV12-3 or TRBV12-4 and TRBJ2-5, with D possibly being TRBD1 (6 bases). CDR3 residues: CASTLTGIRQETQYF. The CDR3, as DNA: TGTGCCAGCACCCTTACAGGGATTCGGCAAGAGACCCAGTACTTC.